A selection of T cell receptor beta chains follows, all from one sample in a study of T cells in localized non-small cell lung cancer. The data were produced by immunoSEQ multiplex PCR, yet TCRdb's version contains in-frame clones alone and is incomplete. The table records some 25,000 clones, approximately 90% of them present only once. The input for sequencing was PBMCs, taken before any cancer treatment. These TCRs come from a man aged 35 to 70 with stage II lung adenocarcinoma. Each CDR3 is given with its conserved first and last residue. D genes are given only for firm matches. Clone size is stated in some rows and not others, as once, few, many or a class when expanded.

size	V	J	D	CDR3	DNA
.	TRBV7-6	TRBJ2-3	.	CASTPAGDRDNTQYF	TGTGCCAGCACCCCAGCGGGGGACAGGGACAATACGCAGTATTTT
.	TRBV5-5	TRBJ2-1	TRBD2	CASSLERSGVGDTLF	TGTGCCAGCAGCTTGGAGAGAAGCGGGGTTGGTGATACGCTCTTC
once	TRBV29-1	TRBJ2-7	TRBD2	CSVGSAGAYEQYF	TGCAGCGTCGGGTCAGCGGGGGCTTACGAGCAGTACTTC
.	TRBV6-1	TRBJ1-1	.	CASRLGGTEAFF	TGTGCCAGCAGGTTAGGGGGCACTGAAGCTTTCTTT
.	TRBV15	TRBJ2-3	.	CATSSPGGKDTQYF	TGTGCCACCAGCAGTCCAGGGGGGAAGGATACGCAGTATTTT
.	TRBV5-1	TRBJ2-5	.	CASSVRAAEQETQYF	TGCGCCAGCAGCGTGCGGGCGGCAGAGCAAGAGACCCAGTACTTC
.	TRBV11-2	TRBJ2-7	.	CASSLAAFEYYEQYF	TGTGCCAGCAGCTTAGCTGCGTTCGAGTATTACGAGCAGTACTTC
.	TRBV11-2	TRBJ1-1	TRBD1	CASSPGRTGGVKNTEAFF	TGTGCCAGCAGCCCTGGGCGGACAGGGGGCGTCAAGAACACTGAAGCTTTCTTT
.	TRBV18	TRBJ2-7	.	CASSAVLDMTGEQYF	TGTGCCAGCTCAGCCGTCCTGGACATGACCGGCGAGCAGTACTTC
.	TRBV28	TRBJ2-5	TRBD1	CASSPGGKETQYF	TGTGCCAGCAGTCCAGGGGGCAAAGAGACCCAGTACTTC
.	TRBV7-9	TRBJ1-4	.	CASSEMNGMQNEKLFF	TGTGCCAGCAGCGAAATGAACGGGATGCAAAATGAAAAACTGTTTTTT
.	TRBV27	TRBJ2-1	.	CASSSAWKDEQFF	TGTGCCAGCAGTTCCGCTTGGAAAGATGAGCAGTTCTTC
.	TRBV18	TRBJ2-6	.	CASSPGANVLTF	TGTGCCAGCTCACCTGGGGCCAACGTCCTGACTTTC
.	TRBV30	TRBJ2-1	.	CAWSVVGGHSYNEQFF	TGTGCCTGGAGTGTGGTAGGAGGCCACTCCTACAATGAGCAGTTCTTC
.	TRBV19	TRBJ1-2	.	CASSILQGPANYGYTF	TGTGCCAGTAGTATACTACAGGGCCCAGCTAACTATGGCTACACCTTC
once	TRBV9	TRBJ2-2	TRBD2	CASSEGAGGDTGELFF	TGTGCCAGCAGCGAGGGAGCGGGGGGCGACACCGGGGAGCTGTTTTTT
.	TRBV7-2	TRBJ2-1	TRBD2	CASSFGAGGPDEQFF	TGTGCCAGCAGCTTCGGAGCGGGAGGGCCCGATGAGCAGTTCTTC
.	TRBV5-1	TRBJ2-3	.	CASSLGATSTDTQYF	TGCGCCAGCAGCTTGGGAGCGACTAGCACAGATACGCAGTATTTT
.	TRBV5-4	TRBJ2-1	TRBD2	CASSLGGGTSYNEQFF	TGTGCCAGCAGCTTGGGCGGGGGGACCTCCTACAATGAGCAGTTCTTC
.	TRBV5-4	TRBJ2-7	TRBD2	CASSKSGGEQYF	TGTGCCAGCAGCAAATCGGGAGGGGAGCAGTACTTC
.	TRBV5-1	TRBJ2-6	TRBD1	CASSLTHPGQSLSGANVLTF	TGCGCCAGCAGCTTGACCCACCCGGGACAGTCGCTCTCTGGGGCCAACGTCCTGACTTTC
once	TRBV29-1	TRBJ1-2	TRBD1	CSVEETGGYGYTF	TGCAGCGTTGAGGAGACAGGGGGCTATGGCTACACCTTC
.	TRBV7-8	TRBJ1-3	.	CASSLGGQGLGNTIYF	TGTGCCAGCAGCTTAGGAGGGCAGGGGCTCGGAAACACCATATATTTT
.	TRBV7-8	TRBJ2-2	TRBD2	CASSSNGLAGDTGELFF	TGTGCCAGCAGCTCAAACGGACTAGCGGGAGACACCGGGGAGCTGTTTTTT
.	TRBV30	TRBJ2-5	.	CAWARRGRETQYF	TGTGCCTGGGCCCGTAGGGGCCGGGAGACCCAGTACTTC
.	TRBV10-3	TRBJ1-4	.	CAISEGRRSGDPNEKLFF	TGTGCCATCAGTGAGGGTAGAAGATCAGGGGATCCTAATGAAAAACTGTTTTTT
.	TRBV6-5	TRBJ2-2	.	CASSYSRGDTGELFF	TGTGCCAGCAGTTACTCGAGGGGTGACACCGGGGAGCTGTTTTTT
.	TRBV2	TRBJ2-1	TRBD2	CASSVRTSGGDEQFF	TGTGCCAGCAGCGTTCGGACTAGCGGGGGGGATGAGCAGTTCTTC
.	TRBV11-3	TRBJ2-1	TRBD1	CASSSTTGGGAGQENEQFF	TGTGCCAGCAGTTCCACGACAGGGGGCGGAGCGGGACAAGAAAATGAGCAGTTCTTC
.	TRBV7-9	TRBJ2-7	.	CASRGASYEQYF	TGTGCCAGTCGGGGGGCGTCCTACGAGCAGTACTTC
.	TRBV2	TRBJ1-6	.	CASSEQYNSPLHF	TGTGCCAGCAGTGAACAGTATAATTCACCCCTCCACTTT
once	TRBV6-5	TRBJ2-7	.	CASSYARDNYEQYF	TGTGCCAGCAGTTACGCCCGGGACAACTACGAGCAGTACTTC
.	TRBV20-1	TRBJ1-2	.	CSAPRGRGYTF	TGCAGTGCCCCACGGGGGCGCGGCTACACCTTC
.	TRBV7-9	TRBJ2-1	TRBD2	CASSLALASGRDEQFF	TGTGCCAGCAGCTTAGCTCTCGCTAGCGGGAGGGATGAGCAGTTCTTC
few	TRBV30	TRBJ2-3	TRBD2	CAWRAGLAGKDTQYF	TGTGCCTGGAGGGCCGGACTAGCGGGGAAAGATACGCAGTATTTT
.	TRBV18	TRBJ1-1	TRBD1	CASSPDQTGRTEAFF	TGTGCCAGCTCACCGGATCAGACAGGGCGCACTGAAGCTTTCTTT
.	TRBV11-1	TRBJ2-5	TRBD2	CASSWSDPGLAKETQYF	TGTGCCAGCAGCTGGTCAGACCCGGGACTAGCGAAGGAGACCCAGTACTTC
once	TRBV18	TRBJ1-1	.	CASSPAVNTEAFF	TGTGCCAGCTCACCGGCGGTGAACACTGAAGCTTTCTTT
.	TRBV6-6	TRBJ2-5	.	CASSYSGHPGTQYF	TGTGCCAGCAGTTACTCAGGGCACCCTGGGACCCAGTACTTC
.	TRBV6-1	TRBJ1-5	TRBD1	CASSDWTGGSNQPQHF	TGTGCCAGCAGTGATTGGACAGGGGGAAGCAATCAGCCCCAGCATTTT
.	TRBV6-1	TRBJ1-2	TRBD1	CASRANRGYWDGYTF	TGTGCCAGCAGGGCAAACAGGGGTTACTGGGATGGCTACACCTTC
.	TRBV5-5	TRBJ1-4	.	CASSSWGLNEKLFF	TGTGCCAGCAGCTCTTGGGGCCTAAATGAAAAACTGTTTTTT
once	TRBV6-5	TRBJ1-5	.	CASTPGPNQPQHF	TGTGCCAGCACCCCGGGTCCCAATCAGCCCCAGCATTTT
.	TRBV7-9	TRBJ2-5	.	CASSIRPGRWGYQATQYF	TGTGCCAGCAGCATAAGGCCAGGACGGTGGGGGTATCAAGCGACCCAGTACTTC
.	TRBV30	TRBJ1-2	.	CAWSLRLRASDGYTF	TGTGCCTGGAGTCTACGCCTGAGGGCATCGGATGGCTACACCTTC
once	TRBV18	TRBJ1-2	.	CASSPQSKDYGYTF	TGTGCCAGCTCACCACAAAGTAAGGACTATGGCTACACCTTC
.	TRBV6-5	TRBJ1-1	.	CASSYSSYTEAFF	TGTGCCAGCAGTTACTCGTCCTACACTGAAGCTTTCTTT
.	TRBV5-4	TRBJ2-7	.	CASSPDWGGHEQYF	TGTGCCAGCAGTCCCGACTGGGGGGGCCACGAGCAGTACTTC
once	TRBV4-1	TRBJ2-5	TRBD1	CASSQDGTEAPETQYF	TGCGCCAGCAGCCAAGATGGGACAGAAGCGCCCGAGACCCAGTACTTC
.	TRBV4-3	TRBJ1-4	.	CASSRDGVNEKLFF	TGCGCCAGCAGCCGCGACGGAGTTAATGAAAAACTGTTTTTT
.	TRBV19	TRBJ1-5	.	CASIGQGRDQPQHF	TGTGCCAGTATCGGGCAGGGCAGGGATCAGCCCCAGCATTTT
.	TRBV2	TRBJ2-2	TRBD2	CATLGLAGGPDTGELFF	TGTGCCACCCTCGGACTAGCGGGAGGGCCCGACACCGGGGAGCTGTTTTTT
.	TRBV28	TRBJ2-7	TRBD1	CASSPWGTGGYEQYF	TGTGCCAGCAGTCCCTGGGGGACAGGGGGATACGAGCAGTACTTC
.	TRBV5-4	TRBJ2-1	TRBD2	CASSFRLAGGVDEQFF	TGTGCCAGCAGCTTTAGGCTAGCGGGAGGAGTGGATGAGCAGTTCTTC
.	TRBV11-2	TRBJ2-1	.	CASSSNLGNEQFF	TGTGCCAGCAGCTCGAACCTGGGGAATGAGCAGTTCTTC
.	TRBV5-1	TRBJ1-4	.	CASSPTSRGEDEKLFF	TGCGCCAGCAGCCCGACCTCCAGGGGCGAAGATGAAAAACTGTTTTTT
.	TRBV5-6	TRBJ2-7	TRBD2	CASSRIGLAGGFAYEQYF	TGTGCCAGCAGTCGTATAGGACTAGCGGGAGGTTTCGCCTACGAGCAGTACTTC